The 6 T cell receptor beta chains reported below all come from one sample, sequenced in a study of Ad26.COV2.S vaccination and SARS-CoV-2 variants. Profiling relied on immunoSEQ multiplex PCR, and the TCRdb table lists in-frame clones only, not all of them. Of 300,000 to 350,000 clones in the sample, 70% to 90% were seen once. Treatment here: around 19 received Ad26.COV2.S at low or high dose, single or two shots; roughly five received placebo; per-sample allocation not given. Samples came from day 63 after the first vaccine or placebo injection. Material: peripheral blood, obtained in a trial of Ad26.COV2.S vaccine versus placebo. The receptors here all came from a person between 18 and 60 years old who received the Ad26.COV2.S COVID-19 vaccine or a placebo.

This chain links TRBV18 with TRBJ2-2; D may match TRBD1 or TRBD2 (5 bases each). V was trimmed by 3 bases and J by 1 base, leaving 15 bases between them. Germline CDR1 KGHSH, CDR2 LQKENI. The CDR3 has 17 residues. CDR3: CASSPGTQKGNTGELFF. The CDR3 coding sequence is TGTGCCAGCTCACCCGGGACCCAAAAGGGGAACACCGGGGAGCTGTTTTTT.

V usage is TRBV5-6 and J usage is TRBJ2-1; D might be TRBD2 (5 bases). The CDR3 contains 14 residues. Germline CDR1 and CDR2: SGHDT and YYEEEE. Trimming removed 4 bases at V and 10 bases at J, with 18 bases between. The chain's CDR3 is CASSPYLFEGEQFF. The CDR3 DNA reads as TGTGCCAGCAGCCCCTACCTGTTTGAGGGCGAGCAGTTCTTC.

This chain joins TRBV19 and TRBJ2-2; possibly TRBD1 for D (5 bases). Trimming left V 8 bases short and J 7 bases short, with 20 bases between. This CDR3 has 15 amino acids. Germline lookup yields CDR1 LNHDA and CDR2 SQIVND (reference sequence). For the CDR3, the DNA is TGTGCCAGTTCCCCAGTAGACAGTTTGGACGGGGAGCTGTTTTTT. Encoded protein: CASSPVDSLDGELFF.

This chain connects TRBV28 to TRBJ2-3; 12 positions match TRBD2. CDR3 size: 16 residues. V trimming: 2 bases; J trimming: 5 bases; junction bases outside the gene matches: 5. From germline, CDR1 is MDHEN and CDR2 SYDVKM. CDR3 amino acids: CASSLGLAGRRDTQYF. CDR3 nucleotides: TGTGCCAGCAGTTTAGGACTAGCGGGGAGGAGAGATACGCAGTATTTT.

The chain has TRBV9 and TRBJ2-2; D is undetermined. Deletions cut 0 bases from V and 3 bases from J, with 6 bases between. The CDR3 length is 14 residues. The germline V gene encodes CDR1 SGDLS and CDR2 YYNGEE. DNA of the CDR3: TGTGCCAGCAGCGTAGGATCTGACACCGGGGAGCTGTTTTTT. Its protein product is CASSVGSDTGELFF.

CDR3 amino acids: CASQTSVPSSSYNSPLHF. Written as DNA, the CDR3 is TGTGCCAGTCAAACATCGGTCCCTTCCAGCTCCTATAATTCACCCCTCCACTTT. The rearrangement joins TRBV19 to TRBJ1-6; D not resolved. Trimming stripped 8 bases from V and 0 bases from J, with 20 bases between. The germline V gene has CDR1 LNHDA and CDR2 SQIVND (reference sequence). The CDR3 extends over 18 amino acids.